This TCR beta chain originates from a study of T cells in Graves' hyperthyroidism and ophthalmopathy. Whole-study results and caveats: Blood also carried most thyroid clonotypes expanded above 0.001. Separation of ophthalmopathy from stable hyperthyroidism was achieved by a 13 V-J model.

At first hyperthyroidism diagnosis, before any ophthalmopathy symptoms, the blood sample was collected. This CDR3 has 18 residues. The V gene lost 3 bases and the J gene lost 1 base, with 21 bases spanning the gap. Germline-derived CDR1 and CDR2 are KGHSH and LQKENI. TCR beta CDR3 sequences were amplified from RNA transcripts. RT-PCR in the first round (using the HTBI primer set) targeted the TCR CDR3. In TCRdb, the multiplex PCR reads were re-called with MiXCR into one record per CDR3 protein. This sample has more than 550,000 distinct CDR3 sequences, with under 20% found just once. This clonotype was recorded a few times. Its antigen remains unidentified.

The sample taken for sequencing was blood. The sequence was obtained from a woman aged 45 to 65 with Graves' hyperthyroidism that later progressed to Graves' ophthalmopathy. J is TRBJ1-1 and V is TRBV18; weak D call: TRBD1 (5 bases). The CDR3 coding sequence is TGTGCCAGCTCACCCCTCGAACGGGGCGTTGGTGGGAACACTGAAGCTTTCTTT. The encoded protein is CASSPLERGVGGNTEAFF.